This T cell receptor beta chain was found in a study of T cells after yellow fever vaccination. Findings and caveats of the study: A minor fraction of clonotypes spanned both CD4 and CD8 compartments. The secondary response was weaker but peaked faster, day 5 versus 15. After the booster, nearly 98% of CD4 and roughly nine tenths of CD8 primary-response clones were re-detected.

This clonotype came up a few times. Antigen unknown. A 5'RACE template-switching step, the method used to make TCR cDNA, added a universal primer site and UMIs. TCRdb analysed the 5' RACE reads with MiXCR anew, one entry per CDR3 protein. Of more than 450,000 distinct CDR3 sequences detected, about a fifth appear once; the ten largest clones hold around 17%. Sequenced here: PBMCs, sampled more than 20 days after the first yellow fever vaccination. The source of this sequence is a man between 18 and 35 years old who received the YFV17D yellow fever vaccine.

The CDR3 loop reads CASSYSPRVGEDTQYF. CDR3 nucleotides: TGTGCCAGCAGTTACTCACCCAGGGTAGGGGAAGATACGCAGTATTTT. This chain uses TRBV6-2 or TRBV6-3 with TRBJ2-3, with D maybe TRBD1 (5 bases). The length of the CDR3 is 16 residues. Germline V gene sequence: CDR1 MNHEY, CDR2 SVGEGT. V was shortened by 0 bases and J by 5 bases, with 15 bases between the two germline ends.